The 22 T cell receptor beta chains listed next were all sequenced from one sample in a study of beta chain features in type 1 diabetes. General study findings and limits: Among patients with Type 1 diabetes, TCRB CDR3s were moderately but significantly shorter in every one of the four CD4+ subsets.

The entirety of the isolated RNA underwent reverse transcription, so expressed TCRB transcripts were sequenced. TCRdb's copy holds only in-frame clones and misses some; the assay was immunoSEQ multiplex PCR. The sample lists about 640,000 clones; around an eighth were seen once. The antigens of these receptors remain unknown. The sample comprised naive CD4+ T cells from blood. All receptors come from a young man with type 1 diabetes.

This clone has more than one count but fewer than ten. The rearrangement links TRBV7-2 to TRBJ1-2, with 7 positions matching TRBD1. This CDR3 region has 14 residues. V was pared by 4 bases and J by 8 bases, with 10 bases of the junction left unmatched. The germline gives CDR1 SGHTA, CDR2 FQGNSA. The CDR3 region is CASSSQATGPGYTF. The CDR3 DNA sequence: TGTGCCAGCAGCTCACAAGCGACAGGGCCCGGCTACACCTTC.

This clone was seen only a few times. J is TRBJ2-3 and V is TRBV7-2; tentatively, D is TRBD1 or TRBD2 (6 bases each). The CDR3 covers 16 residues. Trimming left V 5 bases short and J 2 bases short, with 17 bases between. Germline CDR1 SGHTA, CDR2 FQGNSA. The CDR3 DNA is TGTGCCAGCAGCGCCTTCGGGGGCGCCAACACAGATACGCAGTATTTT. It specifies CASSAFGGANTDTQYF.

The chain carries TRBV7-6 and TRBJ2-7; D possibly corresponds to TRBD1 (6 bases). Germline lookup yields CDR1 SGHVS and CDR2 FNYEAQ. V lost 5 bases and J 6 bases, leaving 26 bases between the germline ends. CDR3 length: 17 amino acids. The CDR3 DNA follows: TGTGCCAGCAGCCTAGGCGCCCCGAACAGGGTGGATGGCGAGCAGTACTTC. Encoded protein: CASSLGAPNRVDGEQYF.

This clone was recorded a few times. The V and J genes are TRBV19 and TRBJ2-7; weak D call: TRBD2 (5 bases). V was clipped by 4 bases and J by 6 bases, with 16 bases between them. Looked up from germline, CDR1 is LNHDA and CDR2 is SQIVND (reference sequence). The CDR3 has 14 amino acids. The CDR3 is CASSKGSLFSEQYF. CDR3 DNA: TGTGCCAGTAGTAAAGGGAGCCTCTTTTCCGAGCAGTACTTC.

This clone has a handful of counts. The CDR3 nucleotides read TGTGCCAGCAGCGTATCTAGCGGGGGGAGCAATGAGCAGTTCTTC. It translates to CASSVSSGGSNEQFF. The J gene is TRBJ2-1, the V gene TRBV9; 11 bases are a match to TRBD2. Germline-derived CDR1 and CDR2 are SGDLS and YYNGEE. Unmatched junction bases numbered 3, after V lost 1 base and J lost 6 bases. This CDR3 comprises 15 residues.

This clone has just a few counts. The rearrangement uses TRBV25-1 and TRBJ2-1; TRBD2 might be the D (7 bases). CDR1 is MGHDK, CDR2 SYGVNS, per germline. V lost 6 bases and J lost 9, with 21 bases in between. This CDR3 has 15 amino acids. As DNA, the CDR3 is TGTGCCAGCAGCCCCCGCGGGGGCGGTAGGAGTGAGCAGTTCTTC. It is translated as CASSPRGGGRSEQFF.

The table lists this clone with a few counts. The rearrangement links TRBV30 to TRBJ2-2; D perhaps matches TRBD2 (5 bases). The CDR3 sequence is 11 residues long. Trimming pared 3 bases from V and 6 bases from J, leaving 5 bases between. The germline CDR1 and CDR2 sequences are GTSNPN and SVGIG (reference sequence). CDR3 nucleotide sequence: TGTGCCTGGAGACTAGCCGGGGAGCTGTTTTTT. The encoded protein is CAWRLAGELFF.

This clone was recorded a few times. The chain combines TRBV18 with TRBJ2-3, with 7 bases matching TRBD1. Germline V gene sequence: CDR1 KGHSH, CDR2 LQKENI. This CDR3 contains 15 residues. V shed 4 bases and J 4 bases; nucleotides not matched to a gene: 8. The DNA for the CDR3 is TGTGCCAGCTCACGGGGACAGCCGGCGGCAGATACGCAGTATTTT. Translating gives CASSRGQPAADTQYF.

This clone came up a few times. The chain links TRBV19 to TRBJ2-1; 8 bases match TRBD2. This CDR3 spans 15 amino acids. V lost 1 base and J lost 9; bases outside the gene matches: 8. CDR1 and CDR2 (germline): LNHDA, SQIVND (reference sequence). CDR3 sequence (DNA): TGTGCCAGTAGTATAGGGCGGGGACTAGGTGGTGAGCAGTTCTTC. Protein sequence: CASSIGRGLGGEQFF.

V and J are TRBV7-2 and TRBJ1-2; TRBD1 agrees at 7 bases. The CDR3 length is 12 residues. V dropped 5 bases and J dropped 7; count of bases not matched to a gene: 4. From germline, CDR1 is SGHTA and CDR2 FQGNSA. The CDR3 DNA follows: TGTGCCAGCAGCCAAGGGACAGCTGGCTACACCTTC. This encodes CASSQGTAGYTF.

In its sample, this clone was seen a few times. The chain is built from TRBV5-1 and TRBJ2-5, with D unclear. Germline CDR1 SGHRS, CDR2 YFSETQ. This CDR3 spans 15 amino acids. V was shortened by 0 bases and J by 1 base, with 10 bases between the two germline ends. CDR3 sequence (DNA): TGCGCCAGCAGCTTGGATGGTCCAGCCCAAGAGACCCAGTACTTC. Translated: CASSLDGPAQETQYF. The variable domain in full, completed from reference TRBV5-1 and TRBJ2-5, reads KAGVTQTPRYLIKTRGQQVTLSCSPISGHRSVSWYQQTPGQGLQFLFEYFSETQRNKGNFPGRFSGRQFSNSRSEMNVSTLELGDSALYLCASSLDGPAQETQYFGPGTRLLVL.

V usage is TRBV6-6 and J usage is TRBJ1-1, with unresolved D. Trimming left V 6 bases short and J 1 base short, with 9 bases between. Germline CDR1 is MNHNY and CDR2 is SVGAGI (reference sequence). CDR3 length equals 13 residues. CDR3 DNA: TGTGCCAGCAGCCCCTGGGGGAACACTGAAGCTTTCTTT. As protein: CASSPWGNTEAFF.

This clone was observed a few times. The V call is TRBV29-1, the J call TRBJ2-3, with 7 bases fitting TRBD1. CDR1 is SQVTM, CDR2 ANQGSEA, per germline. The CDR3 length is 15 residues. J gave up 1 base and V 5 bases, and 9 bases lay outside the gene matches. The CDR3 DNA reads TGCAGCGTTTTCAACGACAGGGTAGGCACAGATACGCAGTATTTT. Translation: CSVFNDRVGTDTQYF.

The genes are TRBV10-3 and TRBJ2-3, with D unclear. The CDR3 is 14 amino acids. Per germline, CDR1 ENHRY and CDR2 SYGVKD. Deletions cut 6 bases from V and 6 bases from J, with 16 bases between. The CDR3 DNA reads TGTGCCATCAGGGCCCTACCGGGTGATGATACGCAGTATTTT. This gives the protein CAIRALPGDDTQYF.

This clone occurred a few times. This chain links TRBV6-5 with TRBJ2-7; a weak D match, TRBD1 (6 bases). The germline V gene encodes CDR1 MNHEY and CDR2 SVGAGI. V lost 4 bases to trimming and J lost 0 bases, with 16 bases between them. The CDR3 is 16 residues long. CDR3 DNA: TGTGCCAGCAGTTCCTCTGGACAGCTCCGCTCCTACGAGCAGTACTTC. Protein: CASSSSGQLRSYEQYF.

The chain couples TRBV6-6 to TRBJ1-4; 8 bases are shared with TRBD1. This CDR3 comprises 14 residues. The V segment lost 5 bases and the J segment 8 bases; nucleotides outside the gene matches: 7. From germline, CDR1 is MNHNY and CDR2 SVGAGI (reference sequence). CDR3: CASSTGTGREKLFF. The CDR3 nucleotides are TGTGCCAGCAGTACCGGGACAGGCCGAGAAAAACTGTTTTTT.

This clone was detected a few times. V gene TRBV28 combines with J gene TRBJ2-1; tentatively, D is TRBD2 (6 bases). The CDR3 has 16 residues. Trimming shortened V by 5 bases and J by 5 bases, and 19 bases separated the two germline ends. Germline CDR1 and CDR2: MDHEN and SYDVKM. CDR3 coding DNA: TGTGCCAGCAGTGCCCACGGCGGAGGGATTCACAATGAGCAGTTCTTC. This translates into CASSAHGGGIHNEQFF.

This clone was counted a few times. The V call is TRBV11-1, the J call TRBJ2-7; no definite D call. Trimming removed 1 base at V and 3 bases at J, with 7 bases between. Germline V gene data show CDR1 as SGHAT and CDR2 as FQDESV (reference sequence). The CDR3 runs to 13 residues. CDR3 DNA: TGTGCCAGCAGCTTAGGAGGCGTCTACGAGCAGTACTTC. Protein sequence: CASSLGGVYEQYF.

This clone appeared a few times. CDR3 in DNA: TGTGCCAGCAGCTTGAGGCTGTATAATTCACCCCTCCACTTT. Amino acids: CASSLRLYNSPLHF. This sequence joins TRBV5-6 and TRBJ1-6, with no clear D. The length of the CDR3 is 14 residues. Looked up from germline, CDR1 is SGHDT and CDR2 is YYEEEE. Trimming removed 1 base at V and 4 bases at J, with 6 bases between.

This clone was seen a few times. The chain couples TRBV5-6 to TRBJ2-5; D may match TRBD1 or TRBD2 (5 bases each). The germline V and J ends were trimmed by 0 bases and 9 bases, with 21 bases remaining between them. The CDR3 has 16 residues. Germline loops: CDR1 SGHDT, CDR2 YYEEEE. The CDR3 DNA follows: TGTGCCAGCAGCTTGGGGTGGGGACCCATCTCCGCGGCCCAGTACTTC. This encodes CASSLGWGPISAAQYF. Combining the CDR3 with reference TRBV5-6 and TRBJ2-5 gives the whole variable domain DAGVTQSPTHLIKTRGQQVTLRCSPKSGHDTVSWYQQALGQGPQFIFQYYEEEERQRGNFPDRFSGHQFPNYSSELNVNALLLGDSALYLCASSLGWGPISAAQYFGPGTRLLVL.

This chain uses TRBV7-2 with TRBJ2-7, with D perhaps TRBD2 (5 bases). Germline V gene lookup returns CDR1 SGHTA and CDR2 FQGNSA. The V end was cut by 3 bases, the J end by 0 bases, with 15 bases between. The CDR3 covers 16 residues. The CDR3 region has the DNA TGTGCCAGCAGCTTTTTCCATCGGGGAGTCTCCTACGAGCAGTACTTC. It yields the protein CASSFFHRGVSYEQYF.

The chain employs TRBV7-2 and TRBJ2-2; D uncertain. V was pared by 7 bases and J by 0 bases, with 12 bases between. CDR1 is SGHTA and CDR2 is FQGNSA in the germline V gene. The CDR3 runs to 15 residues. The CDR3 nucleotides are TGTGCCAGCAATCTCGTCGGTTCGAACACCGGGGAGCTGTTTTTT. Translated, it gives CASNLVGSNTGELFF.